This T cell receptor (beta chain) derives from a study of cytomegalovirus exposure and HLA in healthy donors. The PCR used 60 Vbeta and 13 Jbeta primers. Method: immunoSEQ multiplex PCR; TCRdb's copy keeps in-frame clones and lacks some. The sample yields about 190,000 clones, 70% to 75% seen once. Germline V gene data show CDR1 as MDHEN and CDR2 as SYDVKM. V dropped 8 bases and J dropped 0 bases, with 12 bases sitting between them. The CDR3 is 14 amino acids. This clone was seen a handful of times. The target antigen is unknown. Findings and caveats of the study: A previous analysis found most TCR beta V segments productive roughly 90% or roughly 30% of the time.

Donors consisted of healthy bone marrow donors. Sequencing used PBMCs. J is TRBJ2-3 and V is TRBV28; D remains ambiguous. The TCR originated in a woman aged 25 to 39 in good health and CMV-seropositive. CDR3 residues: CASLQTPSTDTQYF. The CDR3 nucleotides are TGTGCCAGCTTACAGACACCTAGCACAGATACGCAGTATTTT.